The clone carrying this TCR beta chain was counted between two and nine times. The study included ophthalmopathy patients with Clinical Activity Score at least 3, NOSPECS grade at least 4 and duration under 3 months. On the basis of clinical symptoms, serum thyroxine and TRAb, thyroid ultrasound and orbital computed tomography, diagnoses were made. The record originates from a study of T cells in Graves' hyperthyroidism and ophthalmopathy. TCR beta CDR3 regions were amplified from RNA transcripts. Carried out on the TCR CDR3, a first-round RT-PCR used the HTBI primer set. TCRdb re-analysed the multiplex PCR reads in MiXCR, keeping a single row per CDR3 protein. The table includes a few hundred thousand distinct CDR3 sequences, around a fifth detected once. Germline V gene data show CDR1 as SGHRS and CDR2 as YFSETQ. The length of the CDR3 is 15 residues. Unmatched junction bases numbered 6, after V lost 2 bases and J lost 4 bases.

The source is a woman in her 70s with Graves' ophthalmopathy. Sample: blood. This chain joins TRBV5-1 and TRBJ1-2, with 9 nucleotides matching TRBD1. The CDR3 region is CASSFYPGQGYGYTF. The CDR3 coding sequence is TGCGCCAGCAGCTTCTACCCGGGACAGGGCTATGGCTACACCTTC.